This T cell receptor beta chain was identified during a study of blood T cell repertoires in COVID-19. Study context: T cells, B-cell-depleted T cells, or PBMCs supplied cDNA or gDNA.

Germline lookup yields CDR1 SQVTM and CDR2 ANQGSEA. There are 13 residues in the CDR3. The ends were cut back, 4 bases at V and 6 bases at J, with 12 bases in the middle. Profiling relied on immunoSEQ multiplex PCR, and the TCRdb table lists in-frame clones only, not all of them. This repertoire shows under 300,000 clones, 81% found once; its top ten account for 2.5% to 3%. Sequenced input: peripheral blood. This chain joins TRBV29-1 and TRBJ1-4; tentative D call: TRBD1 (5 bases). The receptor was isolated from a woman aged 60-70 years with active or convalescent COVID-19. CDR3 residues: CSVVWGGDEKLFF. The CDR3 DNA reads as TGCAGCGTTGTTTGGGGCGGGGATGAAAAACTGTTTTTT. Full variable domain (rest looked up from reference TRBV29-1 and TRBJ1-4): SAVISQKPSRDICQRGTSLTIQCQVDSQVTMMFWYRQQPGQSLTLIATANQGSEATYESGFVIDKFPISRPNLTFSTLTVSNMSPEDSSIYLCSVVWGGDEKLFFGSGTQLSVL.